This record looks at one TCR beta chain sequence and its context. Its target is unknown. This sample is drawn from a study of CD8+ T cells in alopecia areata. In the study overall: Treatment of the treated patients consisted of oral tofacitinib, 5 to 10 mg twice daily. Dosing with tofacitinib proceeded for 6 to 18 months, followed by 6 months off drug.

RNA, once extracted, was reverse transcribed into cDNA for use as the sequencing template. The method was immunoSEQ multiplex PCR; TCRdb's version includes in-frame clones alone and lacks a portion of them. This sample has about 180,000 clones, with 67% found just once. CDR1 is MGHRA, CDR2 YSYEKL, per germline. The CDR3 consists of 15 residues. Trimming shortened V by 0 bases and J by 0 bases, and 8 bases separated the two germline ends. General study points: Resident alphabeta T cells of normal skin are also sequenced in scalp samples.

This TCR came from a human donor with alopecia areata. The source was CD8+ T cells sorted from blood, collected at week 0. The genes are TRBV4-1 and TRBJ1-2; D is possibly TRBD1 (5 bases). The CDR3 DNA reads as TGCGCCAGCAGCCAAGAATCGACAGCTAACTATGGCTACACCTTC. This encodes CASSQESTANYGYTF.